This T cell receptor (beta chain) was sequenced in a study of blood T cell repertoires in COVID-19. The germline CDR1 and CDR2 sequences are LNHDA and SQIVND (reference sequence). The CDR3 loop spans 15 amino acids. V was pared by 4 bases and J by 4 bases, with 7 bases of the junction left unmatched. Clones were read by immunoSEQ multiplex PCR, and TCRdb kept only the in-frame ones, dropping some. The sample has around 230,000 clones; more than 65% are singletons. The chain has TRBV19 and TRBJ1-5, with 7 bases matching TRBD1. The receptor was derived from a man aged 40-49 years who had recovered from COVID-19. What was sequenced was peripheral blood. CDR3 nucleotide sequence: TGTGCCAGTAGTACACCGACAGGGCTTAATCAGCCCCAGCATTTT. Protein: CASSTPTGLNQPQHF.